The next 29 T cell receptor beta chains were all read from a single sample in a study of identical twins listed by TCRdb under 2016. The library was prepared using 5' RACE. The sequencer was an Illumina HiSeq 2000. In-frame beta chains were kept once TCRdb had trimmed the public reads at Q25 with fastp and called clones with MiXCR. Rows with one shared CDR3 protein collapse into an entry with the most common genes and DNA. The table for this sample lists approximately 1.8 million distinct CDR3 sequences; about 30% of them were counted only once. The biggest ten clones account for around 0.3% of the sample. The sample comprised cord blood. Every receptor here comes from a newborn girl in good health.

This chain uses TRBV29-1 with TRBJ2-1; TRBD2 agrees at 9 bases. This CDR3 comprises 18 residues. J lost 0 bases, V lost 3 bases, and 12 bases had no gene match. Germline V gene data show CDR1 as SQVTM and CDR2 as ANQGSEA. In nucleotides, the CDR3 is TGCAGCGTTGAGGGACGGCTAGCGGGACCCTTCTCCTACAATGAGCAGTTCTTC. Protein product: CSVEGRLAGPFSYNEQFF.

This chain joins TRBV10-3 and TRBJ1-3; D perhaps matches TRBD1 (6 bases). Trimming took 0 bases from V and 2 from J, leaving 8 bases between them. The CDR3 runs 15 residues. CDR1 and CDR2 (germline): ENHRY, SYGVKD. The CDR3 is CAISESGTTGNTIYF. The CDR3 DNA reads TGTGCCATCAGTGAGTCCGGGACAACTGGAAACACCATATATTTT.

This clonotype has a handful of counts. The chain recombines TRBV3-1 with TRBJ2-1, with 14 positions matching TRBD2. V dropped 1 base and J dropped 5; count of bases not matched to a gene: 4. The germline V gene encodes CDR1 LGHDT and CDR2 YNNKEL (reference sequence). CDR3 length equals 17 residues. CDR3 DNA sequence: TGTGCCAGCAGCCAAGGGACTAGCGGGGGGCTTGACAATGAGCAGTTCTTC. This codes for CASSQGTSGGLDNEQFF.

This chain joins TRBV5-1 and TRBJ2-5, with D perhaps being TRBD1 or TRBD2 (5 bases each). The germline gives CDR1 SGHRS, CDR2 YFSETQ. V lost 0 bases and J 5 bases, leaving 14 bases between the germline ends. This CDR3 region has 15 residues. CDR3 nucleotide sequence: TGCGCCAGCAGCTTGGTAGCCGGGGCTCCTGAGACCCAGTACTTC. It specifies CASSLVAGAPETQYF.

The chain is built from TRBV5-1 and TRBJ2-5; 13 bases match TRBD2. Per germline, CDR1 SGHRS and CDR2 YFSETQ. The V segment lost 1 base and the J segment 11 bases; nucleotides outside the gene matches: 11. The CDR3 is made up of 16 amino acids. CDR3 in DNA: TGCGCCAGCAGCTTGCCCCGGACTAGCGGGAGCGATGAGCAGTACTTC. This codes for CASSLPRTSGSDEQYF.

A remark on this clonotype: One junction end does not reproduce the germline sequence, and a read error may be involved. This chain links TRBV12-3 or TRBV12-4 with TRBJ2-7; the D is unclear. The CDR3 contains 13 residues. DNA of the CDR3: TGTACCAGCAGTTTACGGCAGGCCTACGAGCAGTACTTC. Translation gives CTSSLRQAYEQYF.

With regard to this clonotype: Possible read error: a much larger clone is one base away. The chain carries TRBV3-1 and TRBJ1-1; no firm D call. The CDR3 covers 14 residues. Trimming took 0 bases from V and 1 from J, leaving 6 bases between them. In germline, CDR1 is LGHDT, CDR2 YNNKEL (reference sequence). The CDR3 DNA reads as TGTGCCAGCAGCCAAGAGTCAGGGAACACTGAAGCTTTCTTT. Amino acid sequence: CASSQESGNTEAFF.

The J gene is TRBJ2-1, the V gene TRBV2, with a possible D match to TRBD1 (6 bases). Looked up from germline, CDR1 is SNHLY and CDR2 is FYNNEI. This CDR3 contains 16 residues. This CDR3 is CGTWGHFGTWNNEQFF. Written as DNA, the CDR3 is TGTGGCACTTGGGGGCACTTCGGGACCTGGAACAATGAGCAGTTCTTC.

V gene TRBV19 combines with J gene TRBJ1-4; D unclear. There are 15 residues in the CDR3. Germline-derived CDR1 and CDR2 are LNHDA and SQIVND (reference sequence). V dropped 1 base and J dropped 4 bases, with 10 bases sitting between them. CDR3 bases: TGTGCCAGTAGTATAGGAGGCAGGAATAATGAAAAACTGTTTTTT. Encoded protein: CASSIGGRNNEKLFF.

The genes are TRBV3-1 and TRBJ2-3; TRBD2 matches at 7 bases. This CDR3 region has 15 residues. CDR1 and CDR2 from the germline V gene are LGHDT and YNNKEL (reference sequence). V was pared by 3 bases and J by 4 bases, with 7 bases of the junction left unmatched. The CDR3 sequence: CASSQASGIADTQYF. CDR3 bases: TGTGCCAGCAGCCAGGCCAGCGGGATTGCAGATACGCAGTATTTT.

The chain links TRBV28 to TRBJ2-5; D gene ambiguous. The closer fit of TRBJ2-7 to the DNA end suggests the J call may be wrong. The CDR3 extends over 13 amino acids. Germline V CDR1 and CDR2: MDHEN, SYDVKM. In nucleotides, the CDR3 is TGTGCCAGCAGTTTCCGCAGCACCGGCGAGCAGTACTTC. Amino acid sequence: CASSFRSTGEQYF.

This sequence joins TRBV12-3 or TRBV12-4 and TRBJ2-1; maybe TRBD2 (5 bases). The CDR3 sequence is 16 residues long. V lost 1 base and J 6 bases, leaving 16 bases between the germline ends. The CDR3: CASSLELALTTNEQFF. In DNA, the CDR3 is TGTGCCAGCAGTTTAGAGCTAGCCCTTACGACCAATGAGCAGTTCTTC.

The chain carries TRBV5-1 and TRBJ2-3; perhaps D is TRBD1 or TRBD2 (7 bases each). V lost 0 bases and J 2 bases, leaving 22 bases between the germline ends. The CDR3 has 19 amino acids. Germline CDR1 SGHRS, CDR2 YFSETQ. DNA of the CDR3: TGCGCCAGCAGCTTGGGACAGGGAGGGGAAGCCGGCCCCACAGATACGCAGTATTTT. Translated, it gives CASSLGQGGEAGPTDTQYF.

There are a few counts of this clonotype. V gene TRBV9 combines with J gene TRBJ2-1, with TRBD2 matching 8 bases. The V and J ends lost 3 bases and 8 bases, in that order; junction bases with no gene match: 10. The CDR3 runs to 15 residues. Germline lookup yields CDR1 SGDLS and CDR2 YYNGEE. The CDR3 loop is CASSGRGGRWDEQFF. The CDR3 DNA is TGTGCCAGCAGCGGCCGCGGGGGGCGTTGGGATGAGCAGTTCTTC.

This clonotype was picked up one time. A read error may explain this, as a much larger clone is one base away. This chain uses TRBV10-3 with TRBJ1-2; 8 bases are shared with TRBD1. Losses at the gene ends were 2 bases for V and 7 bases for J; bases not matched to a gene: 6. Germline V gene data show CDR1 as ENHRY and CDR2 as SYGVKD. This CDR3 contains 14 residues. CDR3 in amino acids: CAISEPGGYCGYTF. CDR3 nucleotide sequence: TGTGCCATCAGTGAGCCAGGGGGCTACTGTGGCTACACCTTC.

V gene TRBV4-2 combines with J gene TRBJ1-3; D remains unclear. This CDR3 has 15 amino acids. Trimming cost V 0 bases and J 0 bases, with 6 bases left between them. From germline, CDR1 is LGHNA and CDR2 YNFKEQ. The CDR3 DNA sequence: TGTGCCAGCAGCCAAGATAGGTTCTCTGGAAACACCATATATTTT. It is translated as CASSQDRFSGNTIYF.

This chain connects TRBV13 to TRBJ2-1; TRBD2 matches at 8 bases. The CDR3 is 16 residues long. With 5 bases clipped from V and 2 bases from J, the junction kept 8 bases outside the gene matches. Germline V lookup: CDR1 PRHDT, CDR2 FYEKMQ (reference sequence). CDR3 sequence reads: CASSATGLAPYNEQFF. CDR3 DNA: TGTGCCAGCAGCGCAACCGGACTAGCACCCTACAATGAGCAGTTCTTC.

The chain links TRBV2 to TRBJ2-1; TRBD2 matches at 10 bases. Germline V CDR1 and CDR2: SNHLY, FYNNEI. J lost 4 bases, V lost 2 bases, and 8 bases had no gene match. CDR3 length: 17 residues. The CDR3 loop reads CASSEWGSGRTYNEQFF. The CDR3 region has the DNA TGTGCCAGCAGTGAATGGGGTAGCGGGAGGACATACAATGAGCAGTTCTTC.

The V and J genes are TRBV6-8 and TRBJ1-5; the D gene is possibly TRBD1 (6 bases). The CDR3 has 16 residues. The germline V gene has CDR1 MNHGY and CDR2 SAAAGT. Trimming removed 11 bases at V and 0 bases at J, with 20 bases between. CDR3 protein: CASGRGRPTSNQPQHF. The CDR3 DNA reads as TGTGCCTCGGGCAGGGGAAGACCAACTAGCAATCAGCCCCAGCATTTT.

The chain has TRBV7-8 and TRBJ2-7; 10 positions match TRBD2. CDR3 length: 15 residues. Germline assignment: CDR1 SGHVS and CDR2 FQNEAQ. Trimming cost V 1 base and J 7 bases; bases outside gene matches: 7. The CDR3 is CASSLVSGGYGEQYF. As DNA, the CDR3 is TGTGCCAGCAGCTTAGTTAGCGGGGGGTACGGGGAGCAGTACTTC.

The rearrangement links TRBV20-1 to TRBJ1-2; D gene ambiguous. Germline V gene sequence: CDR1 DFQATT, CDR2 SNEGSKA (reference sequence). The CDR3 extends over 13 amino acids. Trimming took off 5 bases at V and 2 bases at J, with 12 bases between the two ends. Here the CDR3 DNA reads TGCAGTGCTGTAATCACAGTGAACTATGGCTACACCTTC. It codes for CSAVITVNYGYTF.

The genes are TRBV5-1 and TRBJ2-3, with D tentatively TRBD2 (5 bases). Germline CDR1 is SGHRS and CDR2 is YFSETQ. V lost 5 bases to trimming and J lost 6 bases, with 19 bases between them. The CDR3 consists of 15 residues. CDR3 amino acids: CASRPGCRSPDTQYF. The DNA for the CDR3 is TGCGCCAGCAGACCGGGATGCAGGTCCCCGGATACGCAGTATTTT.

This clonotype was counted ten times or more. The V gene is TRBV7-9, the J gene TRBJ1-4, with TRBD1 matching 9 bases. Germline CDR1 is SEHNR and CDR2 is FQNEAQ (reference sequence). CDR3 length: 14 residues. Unmatched junction bases numbered 6, after V lost 5 bases and J lost 8 bases. The CDR3 protein is CASSKDRGSEKLFF. The CDR3 nucleotides read TGTGCCAGCAGCAAGGACAGGGGCAGCGAAAAACTGTTTTTT.

In this sample, this clonotype turned up a few times. CDR3 residues: CASSLTGASNEKLFF. The CDR3 DNA is TGCGCCAGCAGCTTGACGGGCGCGTCTAATGAAAAACTGTTTTTT. V is TRBV5-1 and J is TRBJ1-4, with D uncertain. V dropped 1 base and J dropped 3 bases, with 10 bases sitting between them. The CDR3 has 15 residues. CDR1 SGHRS and CDR2 YFSETQ come from the germline V gene.

This clonotype appeared a few times. The chain recombines TRBV3-1 with TRBJ2-5; D might be TRBD1 or TRBD2, each matching 5 bases. V was trimmed by 4 bases and J by 4 bases, leaving 13 bases between them. CDR1 is LGHDT, CDR2 YNNKEL, per germline (reference sequence). The CDR3 length is 14 residues. The CDR3 sequence: CASSLGTVRETQYF. The CDR3, as DNA: TGTGCCAGCAGCCTCGGGACGGTCAGAGAGACCCAGTACTTC.

For the CDR3, the DNA is TGTGCCAGCACCCCTTTTCGGGGGGACCGTAACACCGGGGAGCTGTTTTTT. This gives the protein CASTPFRGDRNTGELFF. The rearrangement uses TRBV28 and TRBJ2-2, with TRBD2 matching over 7 bases. This CDR3 has 17 amino acids. The germline gives CDR1 MDHEN, CDR2 SYDVKM. V dropped 7 bases and J dropped 2; count of bases not matched to a gene: 13.

This clonotype was seen at least ten times. One end of the junction fails to match germline, which may point to a read error. This chain uses TRBV5-1 with TRBJ2-5; TRBD1 or TRBD2 may be the D gene (5 bases each). Per the germline V gene, CDR1 is SGHRS and CDR2 is YFSETQ. The CDR3 spans 14 residues. This CDR3 is CASSLGTVQETQYF. CDR3 nucleotide sequence: TGTGCCAGCAGTTTGGGGACGGTTCAAGAGACCCAGTACTTC.

The V and J genes are TRBV9 and TRBJ2-3, with TRBD2 identical over 9 bases. Trimming at V came to 2 bases and at J to 2 bases, leaving 6 bases not matched to a gene. Germline V lookup: CDR1 SGDLS, CDR2 YYNGEE. The CDR3 has 16 amino acids. CDR3 sequence (DNA): TGTGCCAGCAGCGTGGTATCTAGCGGGATCACAGATACGCAGTATTTT. Protein sequence: CASSVVSSGITDTQYF.

The chain couples TRBV20-1 to TRBJ2-1; D perhaps matches TRBD1 (5 bases). Trimming pared 1 base from V and 1 base from J, leaving 11 bases between. Germline loops: CDR1 DFQATT, CDR2 SNEGSKA (reference sequence). This CDR3 comprises 15 residues. CDR3 amino acids: CSARARTGSYNEQFF. The CDR3 DNA reads TGCAGTGCTAGAGCCCGCACAGGTTCCTACAATGAGCAGTTCTTC.